The 22 T cell receptor beta chains below all came from one sample that was sequenced in a study of blood T cells in healthy people across ages. A second roughly 6 to 11 cycle PCR used barcoded and J-beta primers. TCRdb re-analysed the 5' RACE reads in MiXCR, keeping a single row per CDR3 protein. The sample yields roughly 900,000 distinct CDR3 sequences, around 30% seen once. The sample taken for sequencing was blood. All receptors come from an elderly woman in good health.

The chain recombines TRBV27 with TRBJ2-5; D remains unclear. The DNA matches TRBJ2-7 better at its end, which makes the J call doubtful. The CDR3 covers 14 residues. Per germline, CDR1 MNHEY and CDR2 SMNVEV (reference sequence). The CDR3 protein is CASSSPSFRNEQYF. The DNA of the CDR3 is TGTGCCAGCAGTTCCCCCTCCTTTAGGAACGAGCAGTACTTC.

This clonotype has at least ten counts. As DNA, the CDR3 is TGTGCCAGCAGCCTTACAGGGAGTCAGCCCCAGCATTTT. It encodes CASSLTGSQPQHF. The chain combines TRBV12-3 or TRBV12-4 with TRBJ1-5, with D maybe TRBD1 (6 bases). CDR3 size: 13 residues. Trimming pared 6 bases from V and 6 bases from J, leaving 12 bases between.

V is TRBV29-1 and J is TRBJ1-4; the match to TRBD1 covers 9 bases. CDR1 and CDR2 (germline): SQVTM, ANQGSEA. The trim removed 3 bases at V and 0 bases at J, leaving 8 bases unmatched. The CDR3 spans 17 residues. The CDR3 bases are TGCAGCGTTGAGACAGGGGGGAAATTATCAACTAATGAAAAACTGTTTTTT. Amino acid sequence: CSVETGGKLSTNEKLFF.

V is TRBV7-6 and J is TRBJ1-1; TRBD1 aligns across 11 bases. Germline CDR1 and CDR2: SGHVS and FNYEAQ. V gave up 3 bases and J gave up 10 bases; unmatched junction bases: 7. The CDR3 has 14 residues. CDR3 coding DNA: TGTGCCAGCAGCTTGGCGGGACAGGGGGGTGTAGCTTTCTTT. It specifies CASSLAGQGGVAFF.

The sample holds many counts of this clonotype. The rearrangement uses TRBV20-1 and TRBJ1-2, with D uncertain. CDR3 size: 12 residues. V was cut by 3 bases and J by 7 bases, with 12 bases left in between. Germline CDR1 is DFQATT and CDR2 is SNEGSKA (reference sequence). CDR3 DNA sequence: TGCAGTGCTAGTGAGAACAGTTCTGGCTACACCTTC. It codes for CSASENSSGYTF.

This clonotype showed up many times. The CDR3 sequence is CASSNRVGTQYF. The CDR3 DNA reads TGTGCCAGCAGTAATCGGGTCGGGACCCAGTACTTC. The chain employs TRBV6-2 or TRBV6-3 and TRBJ2-5, with D unresolved. V shed 5 bases and J shed 7 bases, with 11 bases lying between them. From germline, CDR1 is MNHEY and CDR2 SVGEGT. The CDR3 spans 12 residues.

Concerning this clonotype itself: The conserved phenylalanine or tryptophan is not found at the CDR3 terminus, so this likely reflects a read error. The rearrangement links TRBV6-2 or TRBV6-3 to TRBJ2-7; TRBD2 matches at 8 bases. Germline CDR1 MNHEY, CDR2 SVGEGT. The CDR3 loop spans 16 amino acids. The ends lost 2 bases at V and 0 bases at J; junction bases unmatched: 6. CDR3 nucleotides: TGTGCCAGCAGTTACAGACTAGCGAGGAGCTCCTACGAGCAGTACTGC. Protein: CASSYRLARSSYEQYC.

The chain recombines TRBV14 with TRBJ1-1; unclear D gene. CDR3 length equals 15 residues. Germline V gene lookup returns CDR1 SGHDN and CDR2 FVKESK. Trimming removed 6 bases at V and 0 bases at J, with 14 bases between. For the CDR3, the DNA is TGTGCCAGCAGTCGTCGTGACATCATGAACACTGAAGCTTTCTTT. As protein: CASSRRDIMNTEAFF.

This clonotype appeared many times. This chain joins TRBV28 and TRBJ2-1, with D perhaps matching TRBD2 (6 bases). The CDR3 covers 16 residues. Trimming took off 4 bases at V and 1 base at J, with 14 bases between the two ends. Germline values: CDR1 MDHEN, CDR2 SYDVKM. The CDR3 sequence is CASSSRSSVSYNEQFF. The CDR3, as DNA: TGTGCCAGCAGTTCAAGGTCTAGCGTTTCCTACAATGAGCAGTTCTTC. The whole variable domain, remainder taken from reference TRBV28 and TRBJ2-1, is DVKVTQSSRYLVKRTGEKVFLECVQDMDHENMFWYRQDPGLGLRLIYFSYDVKMKEKGDIPEGYSVSREKKERFSLILESASTNQTSMYLCASSSRSSVSYNEQFFGPGTRLTVL.

This clonotype was observed many times. The V call is TRBV5-6, the J call TRBJ1-2; 10 nucleotides line up with TRBD1. The germline gives CDR1 SGHDT, CDR2 YYEEEE. With V trimmed by 0 bases and J by 2 bases, 4 bases remained unmatched. This CDR3 has 16 residues. This CDR3 reads CASSLAGTGENYGYTF. The CDR3 bases are TGTGCCAGCAGCTTGGCCGGGACAGGGGAGAACTATGGCTACACCTTC.

This clonotype was counted at least ten times. The genes are TRBV7-2 and TRBJ2-7, with 8 bases aligning to TRBD1. After removal of 5 bases from V and 4 bases from J, the junction contained 13 bases not matched to a gene. Germline values: CDR1 SGHTA, CDR2 FQGNSA. The CDR3 has 16 amino acids. CDR3 sequence: CASSKPPGGVKYEQYF. CDR3 DNA sequence: TGTGCCAGCAGCAAACCCCCAGGGGGCGTTAAGTACGAGCAGTACTTC.

Regarding this clonotype: An end of the junction differs from the germline gene, which may be a read error. The rearrangement links TRBV20-1 to TRBJ1-6; maybe TRBD1 (5 bases). Germline V gives CDR1 DFQATT, CDR2 SNEGSKA (reference sequence). The CDR3 runs to 15 residues. DNA for the CDR3: TGCAGTGCTGTACGCAGGGAAGGCCATAATCCACCCCTCCACTTT. It translates to CSAVRREGHNPPLHF.

This clonotype came up a few times. The CDR3 nucleotides read TGTGCCAGCAGTTGGGACAGGGGATCCACAGATACGCAGTATTTT. Its protein is CASSWDRGSTDTQYF. This rearrangement joins TRBV2 to TRBJ2-3, with TRBD1 matching over 10 bases. The V gene's germline CDR1 is SNHLY and CDR2 FYNNEI. The V segment lost 5 bases and the J segment 2 bases; nucleotides outside the gene matches: 4. CDR3 size: 15 residues.

The gene calls are TRBV11-2 and TRBJ2-5; D may be TRBD1 or TRBD2 (6 bases each). This CDR3 has 14 residues. CDR1 and CDR2 (germline): SGHAT, FQNNGV. V was pared by 4 bases and J by 5 bases, with 14 bases between. The CDR3 spells CASSWSGGRETQYF. The DNA for the CDR3 is TGTGCCAGCAGCTGGTCCGGGGGCCGCGAGACCCAGTACTTC. The variable domain in full, with the rest retrieved from reference TRBV11-2 and TRBJ2-5, is EAGVAQSPRYKIIEKRQSVAFWCNPISGHATLYWYQQILGQGPKLLIQFQNNGVVDDSQLPKDRFSAERLKGVDSTLKIQPAKLEDSAVYLCASSWSGGRETQYFGPGTRLLVL.

The chain carries TRBV18 and TRBJ1-4; unclear D gene. V was trimmed by 1 base and J by 4 bases, leaving 10 bases between them. Germline V CDR1 and CDR2: KGHSH, LQKENI. CDR3 length: 15 residues. The CDR3 DNA sequence: TGTGCCAGCTCACCACGGGAACGGATTAATGAAAAACTGTTTTTT. Amino acids: CASSPRERINEKLFF.

The rearrangement joins TRBV6-6 to TRBJ2-7, with unresolved D. This CDR3 has 11 residues. V was shortened by 5 bases and J by 6 bases, with 8 bases between the two germline ends. Germline V lookup: CDR1 MNHNY, CDR2 SVGAGI (reference sequence). The CDR3 nucleotides read TGTGCCAGCAGTAACACCGGCGAGCAGTACTTC. Its protein is CASSNTGEQYF.

The table lists this clonotype with a count of one. The V gene is TRBV11-2, the J gene TRBJ1-1, with unresolved D. The V gene's germline CDR1 is SGHAT and CDR2 FQNNGV. This CDR3 spans 15 amino acids. Deletions cut 0 bases from V and 8 bases from J, with 16 bases between. DNA of the CDR3: TGTGCCAGCAGCTTAGAATCGGGGAGGTCGCCCGAAGCTTTCTTT. Its translation is CASSLESGRSPEAFF.

This clonotype was recorded many times. The rearrangement links TRBV6-2 or TRBV6-3 to TRBJ2-5, with 8 bases identical to TRBD2. The CDR3 contains 17 residues. Germline lookup yields CDR1 MNHEY and CDR2 SVGEGT. V trimming: 2 bases; J trimming: 5 bases; junction bases outside the gene matches: 13. The CDR3 DNA reads TGTGCCAGCAGTTACGGTGGAGCGGGGGCCGGGGTGGAGACCCAGTACTTC. Translated: CASSYGGAGAGVETQYF.

The J gene is TRBJ2-2, the V gene TRBV9; possibly TRBD2 for D (5 bases). The CDR3 runs to 14 residues. V shed 0 bases and J shed 7 bases, with 10 bases lying between them. Germline V gene lookup returns CDR1 SGDLS and CDR2 YYNGEE. The CDR3 loop reads CASSVVEGDGELFF. The DNA of the CDR3 is TGTGCCAGCAGCGTAGTAGAGGGCGACGGGGAGCTGTTTTTT.

Points on this clonotype: At one boundary the junction diverges from the germline segment, which might be a read error. The chain carries TRBV3-1 and TRBJ1-4, with D hard to call. The CDR3 totals 13 residues. CDR1 LGHDT and CDR2 YNNKEL come from the germline V gene (reference sequence). The CDR3 spells CASSRLSNEELFF. The CDR3 region has the DNA TGTGCCAGCAGCCGATTATCTAATGAAGAACTGTTTTTT.

A word on this clonotype: This could be a read error, since a much larger clone is one nucleotide away. The chain recombines TRBV20-1 with TRBJ2-1, with a weak D call TRBD1 (6 bases). Germline CDR1 is DFQATT and CDR2 is SNEGSKA (reference sequence). V was trimmed by 4 bases and J by 4 bases, leaving 17 bases between them. CDR3 size: 15 residues. The CDR3 nucleotides are TGCAGTGCTACCGGACGAAAAACAGGGTACAATGAGCAGTTCTTC. It encodes CSATGRKTGYNEQFF.

This clonotype was seen at least ten times. The chain uses TRBV10-3 and TRBJ2-3; 12 nucleotides align to TRBD2. Germline CDR1 ENHRY, CDR2 SYGVKD. This CDR3 comprises 15 residues. V lost 8 bases to trimming and J lost 1 base; unmatched junction nucleotides: 4. This CDR3 is CAIGTSGSGTDTQYF. DNA of the CDR3: TGTGCCATCGGGACTAGCGGGTCCGGCACAGATACGCAGTATTTT.